What follows is one T cell receptor (beta chain) and its context. The antigen it recognizes is unknown. It has no much larger one-base neighbor in the sample; base qualities were not kept. Library prep was done by the immunoSEQ multiplex PCR assay. Deep sequencing of rearranged TCR beta loci, alongside multiparametric flow cytometry, was used to profile T cell repertoires. TCRdb limited this immuneACCESS table to in-frame rearrangements with V and J called. A share of clones is missing; checked studies link under half to unresolved V genes, and the rest is unexplained. This sample is represented by tens of thousands of clones; 87% of them were singletons. 50% of the sample is held by the ten biggest clonotypes. This entry is derived from a study of lymphopenia after photon versus proton radiotherapy (dated by TCRdb to about 2019). Broadly, across the study: Photon and proton radiation therapy were compared by the study for their immunological effects in patients with gastrointestinal tumors who developed high-grade lymphopenia. The cohort included approximately 22 patients with gastrointestinal tumors who developed lymphopenia after receiving either photon or proton therapy. The goal of the study was to describe how the two radiation modalities differ in their effects on the immune system. General findings and caveats noted by the study authors: During treatment, patients who received photon therapy lost naive T cells and TCR diversity and gained effector/memory populations, whereas patients who received proton therapy remained relatively stable. Across the cohort, among patients who died, a greater drop in TCR diversity after the nadir was inversely correlated with overall survival time. The authors looked at the survival association only in patients who died, and they framed better survival with proton therapy as a possibility rather than a demonstrated result. Once the lymphocyte count had reached its nadir, the repertoires of photon-treated patients showed oligoclonal expansion, particularly of CD8+ Temra cells, and this expansion drove the decline in diversity.

The V end loses 1 base and the J end loses 0 bases, and a stretch of 7 bases separates them. The CDR3 runs 15 residues from the cysteine to the phenylalanine. Of all the DNA, just the CDR3 is kept, 45 bases in frame from base 1. The germline V gene encodes CDR1 SGHDT and CDR2 YYEEEE. The sequence came from a woman aged 55-69 years with cholangiocarcinoma. Some clones in this sample may be carry-over from other donors' samples. The chain is encoded by TRBV5-6 joined to TRBJ1-4; matching of 5 bases hints at TRBD1 as the D gene. Sequenced here: peripheral blood, sampled from a patient treated with proton-based radiotherapy. In nucleotide form, the sequence is TGTGCCAGCAGCTTGTGGGGGGCAACTAATGAAAAACTGTTTTTT. This encodes CASSLWGATNEKLFF.